These 5 T cell receptor beta chains came from one sample sequenced in a study of blood T cell repertoires in COVID-19. Sequencing was performed with immunoSEQ multiplex PCR; in TCRdb, only in-frame clones are kept and a portion is missing. The data hold 250,000 or so clones, with 70% to 90% observed a single time. The sample was peripheral blood. The receptors here all came from a man between 18 and 35 years old with active or convalescent COVID-19.

The rearrangement uses TRBV7-9 and TRBJ1-1, with a possible D match to TRBD1 (6 bases). CDR3 size: 13 residues. Germline lookup yields CDR1 SEHNR and CDR2 FQNEAQ (reference sequence). V was pared by 5 bases and J by 5 bases, with 12 bases between. Here the CDR3 reads CASSEGQWTEAFF. In nucleotides, the CDR3 is TGTGCCAGCAGCGAGGGACAATGGACTGAAGCTTTCTTT.

V is TRBV27 and J is TRBJ1-6, with a tentative D call TRBD1 (6 bases). Germline CDR1 reads MNHEY; CDR2 reads SMNVEV (reference sequence). Trimming removed 6 bases at V and 0 bases at J, with 9 bases between. The CDR3 is 15 amino acids. The CDR3 region is CASRGQSSYNSPLHF. CDR3 nucleotides: TGTGCCAGCAGAGGACAGAGCTCCTATAATTCACCCCTCCACTTT.

This clone has only one observation. A junction end diverges from the germline sequence, so it may reflect a read error. This chain uses TRBV2 with TRBJ2-2, with a possible D match to TRBD2 (5 bases). This CDR3 has 13 residues. The germline CDR1 and CDR2 sequences are SNHLY and FYNNEI. CDR3 DNA sequence: TGTGCCAGCAGTGACTCGAACACCGGGGAGTTGTTTTTT. Amino acids: CASSDSNTGELFF.

The rearrangement links TRBV19 to TRBJ1-5; 8 nucleotides match TRBD1. The CDR3 has 16 amino acids. V gave up 5 bases and J gave up 4 bases; unmatched junction bases: 10. Germline values: CDR1 LNHDA, CDR2 SQIVND (reference sequence). CDR3 nucleotides: TGTGCCAGTAGTGCTCAATCTTGGACAGGGAATCAGCCCCAGCATTTT. It translates to CASSAQSWTGNQPQHF. The whole variable domain, filled in from reference TRBV19 and TRBJ1-5, reads DGGITQSPKYLFRKEGQNVTLSCEQNLNHDAMYWYRQDPGQGLRLIYYSQIVNDFQKGDIAEGYSVSREKKESFPLTVTSAQKNPTAFYLCASSAQSWTGNQPQHFGDGTRLSIL.

The chain couples TRBV6-5 to TRBJ1-2; a weak D match, TRBD1 (6 bases). CDR3 length: 15 amino acids. Germline-derived CDR1 and CDR2 are MNHEY and SVGAGI. Trimming pared 2 bases from V and 5 bases from J, leaving 15 bases between. This CDR3 reads CASSYIIGQLYGYTF. CDR3 coding DNA: TGTGCCAGCAGTTACATTATCGGACAGCTTTATGGCTACACCTTC.